This T cell receptor (beta chain) came from a study of T cells in Graves' hyperthyroidism and ophthalmopathy. In its sample, this clonotype was seen many times. Its antigen is unidentified. RNA transcripts provided the source from which TCR beta CDR3 regions were amplified. The TCR CDR3 first-round RT-PCR relied on the HTBI primer set. One entry per CDR3 protein, called by TCRdb with MiXCR from the multiplex PCR reads. In the table there are 410,000 or so distinct CDR3 sequences, about 15% of which are singletons. Study-wide findings and caveats: Researchers report that a 13 V-J model separated ophthalmopathy from stable hyperthyroidism. The model predicted ophthalmopathy a median around 6.5 months before onset.

CDR3 length: 14 amino acids. Germline V CDR1 and CDR2: SGHRS, YFSETQ. The V and J ends lost 2 bases and 6 bases, in that order; junction bases with no gene match: 6. This chain connects TRBV5-1 to TRBJ2-3; 7 bases match TRBD1. The clonotype was recovered from a young man with Graves' ophthalmopathy. Sequencing used blood. The CDR3 DNA sequence: TGCGCCAGCAGCTTCTTAACAGGGGAGGATACGCAGTATTTT. It encodes CASSFLTGEDTQYF.